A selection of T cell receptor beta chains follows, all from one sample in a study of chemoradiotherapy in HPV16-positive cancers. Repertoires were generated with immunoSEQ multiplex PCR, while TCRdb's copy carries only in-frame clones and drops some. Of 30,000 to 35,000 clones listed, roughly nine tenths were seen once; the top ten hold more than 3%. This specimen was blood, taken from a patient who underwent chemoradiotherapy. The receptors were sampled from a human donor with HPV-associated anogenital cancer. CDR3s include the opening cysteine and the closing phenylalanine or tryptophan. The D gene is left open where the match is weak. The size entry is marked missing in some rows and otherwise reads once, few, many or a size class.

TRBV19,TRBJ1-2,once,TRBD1,CASRDRGFNYGYTF,TGTGCCAGTAGGGACAGGGGGTTCAACTATGGCTACACCTTC
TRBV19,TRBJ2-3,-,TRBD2,CASSITSGRIDTQYF,TGTGCCAGTAGTATAACTAGCGGGAGAATCGATACGCAGTATTTT
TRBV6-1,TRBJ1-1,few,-,CAGGQLLNTEAFF,TGTGCAGGAGGACAACTCTTGAACACTGAAGCTTTCTTT
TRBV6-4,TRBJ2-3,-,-,CASRQADTQYF,TGTGCCAGCAGACAGGCAGATACGCAGTATTTT
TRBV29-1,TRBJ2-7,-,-,CSVLRGPSSYEQYF,TGCAGCGTTCTCCGGGGCCCGAGCTCCTACGAGCAGTACTTC
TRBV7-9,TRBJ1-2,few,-,CASSSQGTPDGYTF,TGTGCCAGCAGTTCTCAGGGGACCCCCGATGGCTACACCTTC
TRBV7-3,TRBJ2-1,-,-,CASSLTGASSYNEQFF,TGTGCCAGCAGCCTGACCGGGGCGAGCTCCTACAATGAGCAGTTCTTC
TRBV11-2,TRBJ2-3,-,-,CASSLDGTRTDTQYF,TGTGCCAGCAGCTTAGATGGGACACGCACAGATACGCAGTATTTT
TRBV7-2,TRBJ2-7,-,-,CASSHRSGLSYEQYF,TGTGCCAGCAGCCACCGATCGGGGCTTTCCTACGAGCAGTACTTC
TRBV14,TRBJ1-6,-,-,CASSQERVYNSPLHF,TGTGCCAGCAGCCAAGAAAGGGTTTATAATTCACCCCTCCACTTT
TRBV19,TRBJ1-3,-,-,CASSTDNHSGNTIYF,TGTGCCAGTAGTACCGACAACCACTCTGGAAACACCATATATTTT
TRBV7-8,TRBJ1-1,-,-,CASKRGNRLNTEAFF,TGTGCCAGTAAAAGGGGGAACAGACTGAACACTGAAGCTTTCTTT
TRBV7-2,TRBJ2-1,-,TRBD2,CASSPTSGRAHRQFF,TGTGCCAGCAGCCCGACTAGCGGGAGGGCCCATCGGCAGTTCTTC